This T cell receptor (beta chain) comes out of a study of regulatory T cells in long-lasting Graves disease. Indicated time point: persistent/refractory GD, antithyroid drugs over 5 years with positive TRAb. The TCR library was made from RNA extracted from PBMCs. Researchers made TCR beta libraries by using iRepertoire HTBI primers and running Arm-PCR on CDR3 regions. TCRdb called the multiplex PCR reads again in MiXCR, with one record for every CDR3 protein. Altogether around 460,000 distinct CDR3 sequences are present, under 25% being singletons, with the ten largest covering more than 6%. This clonotype appeared a few times. From germline, CDR1 is SGHAT and CDR2 FQNNGV. The CDR3 spans 17 residues. With 5 bases removed from V and 0 bases from J, the gap between germline ends came to 16 bases.

The rearrangement links TRBV11-2 to TRBJ2-2, with D possibly TRBD2 on 5 matching bases. The sequenced sample was peripheral blood mononuclear cells (PBMCs), obtained when the disease was refractory, from a patient treated with antithyroid drugs. This receptor was obtained from a female donor with Graves disease. CDR3: CASSQFWGSANTGELFF. CDR3 in DNA: TGTGCCAGCAGCCAATTTTGGGGTAGCGCGAACACCGGGGAGCTGTTTTTT.